This TCR beta chain was sequenced during a study of patients and donors after allogeneic stem cell transplantation. TCRdb itself ran the RT-PCR reads through MiXCR, one entry per CDR3 protein. Seen here are some 960,000 distinct CDR3 sequences, about a sixth observed once, and the top ten hold roughly 6.4%. This sequence was found in a human donor who was either an allogeneic HSCT recipient or a stem cell or donor lymphocyte infusion donor (not recorded which). It is not recorded whose cells these are; they may come from a transplant donor. Material: blood, either unsorted or a sorted T cell fraction (not recorded which).

Here the CDR3 reads CASKGVGGAFGELFF. CDR3 coding DNA: TGTGCCAGCAAGGGCGTCGGGGGCGCTTTCGGGGAGCTGTTTTTT. The chain has TRBV2 and TRBJ2-2; D might be TRBD1 or TRBD2, each matching 6 bases. Per germline, CDR1 SNHLY and CDR2 FYNNEI. V gave up 7 bases and J gave up 7 bases, with 19 bases separating them. This CDR3 has 15 residues.